The T cell receptor (beta chain) described here comes from a study of tumor T cells in aggressive B-cell lymphoma (dated by TCRdb to the late 2010s). As regards this clone: Its antigen has not been determined. The sample holds no much larger clone one base away, and base qualities are not on file.

Receptor libraries were prepared by the immunoSEQ multiplex PCR assay. Imported from immuneACCESS, the table was reduced by TCRdb to in-frame sequences with V and J called. These copies leave out some clones; in studies compared against another copy, an unresolved V gene accounts for under half, and the cause of the remainder is not known. This sample lists 2,500 to 4,000 clones; about 80% were detected once. Clones ranked in the top ten supply around 16% of the sample. V was cut back by 5 bases and J by 0 bases, leaving a gap of 13 bases between them. The CDR3 spans 16 residues, from the cysteine through the phenylalanine. Kept here is only the CDR3 DNA, which spans 48 bases and is read in frame from base 1. CDR1 LNHDA and CDR2 SQIVND are derived from the germline V gene (reference sequence).

The TCR comes from an adult with diffuse large B cell lymphoma. The specimen was tumor tissue. The chain employs TRBV19 and TRBJ1-4, with TRBD1 as a weak D call on 5 bases. The nucleotide sequence is given as TGTGCCAGTAGTGCCTCCGACAGAGCAACTAATGAAAAACTGTTTTTT. Protein translation: CASSASDRATNEKLFF.